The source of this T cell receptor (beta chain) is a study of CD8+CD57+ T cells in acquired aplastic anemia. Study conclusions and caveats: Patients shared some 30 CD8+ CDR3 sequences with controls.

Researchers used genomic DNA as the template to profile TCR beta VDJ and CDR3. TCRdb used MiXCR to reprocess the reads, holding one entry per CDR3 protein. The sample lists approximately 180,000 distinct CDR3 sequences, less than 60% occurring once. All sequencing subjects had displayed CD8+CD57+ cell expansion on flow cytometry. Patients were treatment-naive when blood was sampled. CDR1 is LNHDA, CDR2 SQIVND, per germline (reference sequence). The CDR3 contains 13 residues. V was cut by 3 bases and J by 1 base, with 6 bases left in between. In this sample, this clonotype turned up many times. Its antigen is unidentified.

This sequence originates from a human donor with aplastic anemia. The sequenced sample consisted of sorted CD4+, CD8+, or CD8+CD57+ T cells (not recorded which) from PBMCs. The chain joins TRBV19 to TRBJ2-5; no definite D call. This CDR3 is CASSISTQETQYF. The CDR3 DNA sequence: TGTGCCAGTAGTATTTCGACCCAAGAGACCCAGTACTTC.